The T cell receptor (beta chain) described here comes from a study of cytomegalovirus exposure and HLA in healthy donors. On the study more broadly: There were 117 million unique TCR beta sequences, drawn from about 179 million T cells, in an earlier analysis. Study-level points and caveats: Most TCR sequences were seen very rarely across donors, but some public TCRs occurred in many. Across donors, presence/absence analyses took sequencing depth to be roughly uniform.

Every donor was a healthy person donating bone marrow. A remark on this clone: Its antigen is still unknown.

With V trimmed by 5 bases and J by 1 base, 3 bases remained unmatched. The CDR3 length is 14 residues. Germline-derived CDR1 and CDR2 are SEHNR and FQNEAQ (reference sequence). In the PCR, 60 Vbeta and 13 Jbeta primers were used. Profiled with immunoSEQ multiplex PCR; TCRdb holds only in-frame clones, not every one. Altogether over 80,000 clones are present, 81% being singletons, with the ten largest covering about 5%. This receptor was obtained from a man aged 35-49 years in good health and CMV-seropositive. Sequenced input: PBMCs. The V and J genes are TRBV7-9 and TRBJ1-2, with 8 bases fitting TRBD1. CDR3 DNA sequence: TGTGCCAGCAGCATACAGGGGGGTAACTATGGCTACACCTTC. It yields the protein CASSIQGGNYGYTF.